This TCR beta chain was observed in a study of cytomegalovirus exposure and HLA in healthy donors. Study-wide background: An early release of data contained 75 million to 90 million unique TCRs, which came from HLA-typed donors. Around 81% of some 390 genotyped donors fell in the Caucasian-associated ancestry cluster. Findings and limits, study-wide: DRB1 had the most TCR associations and HLA-C the fewest, a later analysis found, with rates varying by HLA locus. The authors excluded some V segments, including TRBV6-2 and TRBV6-3, as indistinguishable.

This clone showed up just a few times. Its antigen remains unknown. Trimming stripped 1 base from V and 11 bases from J, with 21 bases between. Germline CDR1 is GTSNPN and CDR2 is SVGIG (reference sequence). The CDR3 is 15 amino acids. Vbeta (60) and Jbeta (13) primers were used in the PCR. Here immunoSEQ multiplex PCR was the method, and the copy in TCRdb shows in-frame clones only, minus some. The sample records 150,000 to 180,000 clones, approximately 80% being singletons. Sequences were obtained from PBMCs. The sequence was obtained from a middle-aged woman in good health and CMV-seropositive. The genes are TRBV30 and TRBJ1-5, with D perhaps TRBD1 (5 bases). CDR3 bases: TGTGCCTGGAGTGAAGAGGACACTAACGCTCGGGCCCAGCATTTT. This encodes CAWSEEDTNARAQHF.